This T cell receptor (beta chain) appears in the sequencing data of a study of cytomegalovirus exposure and HLA in healthy donors. Regarding the study as a whole: When the data were analyzed later, several of the most significant clusters appeared to be linked to common viral pathogens. A missense variant in DCLRE1C was later tied to TCR beta V- and J-gene trimming. The study recorded around 160 TCR beta chains that were cytomegalovirus-associated.

The PCR employed 60 Vbeta primers together with 13 Jbeta primers. TCRdb keeps only in-frame clones here, not all; method: immunoSEQ multiplex PCR. The sample yields 55,000 to 80,000 clones, of which the top ten take up around 2.5%. For this clone: Its target is unknown.

Sample: PBMCs. This sequence originates from a man aged 40-50 years in good health and CMV-seronegative.

CDR3 sequence: CASSPPGGQGANVLTF. CDR3 DNA: TGTGCCAGCAGCCCACCCGGGGGTCAAGGGGCCAACGTCCTGACTTTC. This chain links TRBV27 with TRBJ2-6; a weak D match, TRBD2 (6 bases). Trimming took off 6 bases at V and 4 bases at J, with 16 bases between the two ends. The V gene's germline CDR1 is MNHEY and CDR2 SMNVEV (reference sequence). This CDR3 is 16 amino acids long.